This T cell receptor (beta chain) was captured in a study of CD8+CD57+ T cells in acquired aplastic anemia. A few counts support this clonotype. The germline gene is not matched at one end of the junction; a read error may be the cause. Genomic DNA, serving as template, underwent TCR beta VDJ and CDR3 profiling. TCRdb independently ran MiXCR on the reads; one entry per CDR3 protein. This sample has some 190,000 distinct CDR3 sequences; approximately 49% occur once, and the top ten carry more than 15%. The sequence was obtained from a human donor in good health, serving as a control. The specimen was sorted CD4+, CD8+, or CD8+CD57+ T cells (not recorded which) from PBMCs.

CDR3 region: CVSSITSGTVYSNQPQHF. The CDR3, as DNA: TGTGTCAGTAGTATCACCTCCGGTACGGTGTATAGCAATCAGCCCCAGCATTTT. This chain uses TRBV19 with TRBJ1-5, with D unclear. This CDR3 contains 18 residues. Germline values: CDR1 LNHDA, CDR2 SQIVND (reference sequence).